The 10 T cell receptor beta chains presented below share a single source sample, sequenced in a study of T cell changes during pregnancy in multiple sclerosis. Measured with immunoSEQ multiplex PCR; TCRdb has only the in-frame clones, and not every one. The sample carries around 66,000 clones, under 95% recorded once. The specimen comprised peripheral blood, sampled in the first trimester of pregnancy. These receptors were obtained from a female donor in good health, enrolled as a control in a pregnancy study.

This chain connects TRBV9 to TRBJ1-2; perhaps TRBD1 as D (6 bases). The CDR3 has 16 residues. The ends were cut back, 0 bases at V and 2 bases at J, with 14 bases in the middle. Per germline, CDR1 SGDLS and CDR2 YYNGEE. CDR3 loop: CASSVATGMGNYGYTF. CDR3 DNA: TGTGCCAGCAGCGTAGCTACAGGGATGGGCAACTATGGCTACACCTTC.

The gene calls are TRBV6-6 and TRBJ1-4, with D perhaps TRBD1 (5 bases). The V end lost 0 bases, the J end lost 7 bases, and 15 bases lay between the germline ends. The CDR3 runs 16 residues. Germline V gives CDR1 MNHNY, CDR2 SVGAGI (reference sequence). The CDR3 nucleotides are TGTGCCAGCAGTTACTCCCAGGGCTGGTCCCCTGAAAAACTGTTTTTT. Encoded protein: CASSYSQGWSPEKLFF.

This chain connects TRBV29-1 to TRBJ1-1, with D perhaps TRBD1 (5 bases). V was pared by 3 bases and J by 10 bases, with 21 bases between. The germline gives CDR1 SQVTM, CDR2 ANQGSEA. CDR3 length: 14 amino acids. The CDR3: CSVEMVHQLRGAFF. In DNA, the CDR3 is TGCAGCGTTGAGATGGTCCACCAACTTAGGGGAGCTTTCTTT.

The chain has TRBV25-1 and TRBJ2-2, with D possibly matching TRBD2 (6 bases). The V and J ends lost 8 bases and 1 base respectively, with 14 bases between them. Germline-derived CDR1 and CDR2 are MGHDK and SYGVNS. There are 15 residues in the CDR3. CDR3 loop: CASLSIGGNTGELFF. Here the CDR3 DNA reads TGTGCCAGCCTCTCGATCGGGGGGAACACCGGGGAGCTGTTTTTT.

V and J are TRBV7-2 and TRBJ1-1, with D perhaps matching TRBD1 (6 bases). This CDR3 has 15 residues. V was shortened by 5 bases and J by 8 bases, with 21 bases between the two germline ends. CDR1 is SGHTA, CDR2 FQGNSA, per germline. The CDR3 sequence is CASSVSRGSRSEAFF. CDR3 in DNA: TGTGCCAGCAGCGTCTCCAGGGGAAGTCGGTCGGAAGCTTTCTTT. Full variable domain (rest looked up from reference TRBV7-2 and TRBJ1-1): GAGVSQSPSNKVTEKGKDVELRCDPISGHTALYWYRQSLGQGLEFLIYFQGNSAPDKSGLPSDRFSAERTGGSVSTLTIQRTQQEDSAVYLCASSVSRGSRSEAFFGQGTRLTVV.

A few counts support this clone. V gene TRBV5-1 combines with J gene TRBJ2-6; D gene uncertain. CDR1 and CDR2 (germline): SGHRS, YFSETQ. Trimming cost V 9 bases and J 0 bases, with 19 bases left between them. CDR3 size: 17 residues. The CDR3 region is CATRSAYLSSGANVLTF. The CDR3, as DNA: TGCGCCACCCGTTCCGCCTACCTAAGCTCTGGGGCCAACGTCCTGACTTTC.

The rearrangement joins TRBV2 to TRBJ2-2, with D perhaps matching TRBD1 (6 bases). There are 15 residues in the CDR3. CDR1 is SNHLY, CDR2 FYNNEI, per germline. The ends were cut back, 2 bases at V and 8 bases at J, with 15 bases in the middle. The CDR3 bases are TGTGCCAGCAGTGAAAGACGGACAGATCCGGGGGAGCTGTTTTTT. Protein: CASSERRTDPGELFF.

The chain carries TRBV11-3 and TRBJ2-1, with 13 bases aligning to TRBD2. This CDR3 contains 14 residues. CDR1 and CDR2 (germline): SGHNT, YENEEA. V lost 6 bases to trimming and J lost 6 bases; unmatched junction nucleotides: 2. The CDR3 coding sequence is TGTGCCAGCAGGTGGACTAGCGGGAGCAATGAGCAGTTCTTC. Translating gives CASRWTSGSNEQFF.

The chain recombines TRBV6-4 with TRBJ2-1; 9 bases align to TRBD2. The germline gives CDR1 MRHNA, CDR2 SNTAGT. The CDR3 loop spans 13 amino acids. J lost 11 bases, V lost 5 bases, and 7 bases had no gene match. The CDR3 sequence: CASSYWRGGKQFF. The CDR3 bases are TGTGCCAGCAGTTACTGGCGGGGGGGGAAGCAGTTCTTC.

This clone was recorded a few times. The chain recombines TRBV6-4 with TRBJ2-1; TRBD2 is a possible D gene (5 bases). CDR1 MRHNA and CDR2 SNTAGT come from the germline V gene. With 4 bases removed from V and 1 base from J, the gap between germline ends came to 11 bases. The CDR3 loop spans 15 amino acids. The CDR3 reads CASSVSSSSYNEQFF. The CDR3 nucleotides are TGTGCCAGCAGTGTGTCTAGCTCGTCCTACAATGAGCAGTTCTTC.